The rows below give T cell receptor beta chains drawn from one sample of a study of blood T cell repertoires in COVID-19. Profiling relied on immunoSEQ multiplex PCR, and the TCRdb table lists in-frame clones only, not all of them. The sample has around 210,000 clones; approximately 80% are singletons. The specimen sequenced was peripheral blood. The receptor source for this set is a human donor in a cohort sampled during active COVID-19. The CDR3 runs from the conserved cysteine through the conserved F or W. D genes are given only for firm matches. Only part of the rows carry a size: once, few, many, or a class if the clone is expanded.

abundance: .; v_gene: TRBV2; d_gene: .; len: 16; j_gene: TRBJ2-4; CDR3aa: CASSEVRALAKNIQYF; CDR3nt: TGTGCCAGCAGTGAAGTCAGGGCTCTAGCCAAAAACATTCAGTACTTC
abundance: .; v_gene: TRBV9; d_gene: TRBD2; len: 18; j_gene: TRBJ2-3; CDR3aa: CASSVGIAGGLSTDTQYF; CDR3nt: TGTGCCAGCAGCGTAGGGATAGCGGGAGGGTTGAGCACAGATACGCAGTATTTT
abundance: .; v_gene: TRBV6-5; d_gene: TRBD2; len: 14; j_gene: TRBJ2-1; CDR3aa: CASRNSGRLNEQFF; CDR3nt: TGTGCCAGCAGGAACAGCGGGAGACTGAATGAGCAGTTCTTC
abundance: few; v_gene: TRBV7-2; d_gene: .; len: 17; j_gene: TRBJ1-6; CDR3aa: CASSLYQGSSYNSPLHF; CDR3nt: TGTGCCAGCAGCTTATACCAGGGGAGCTCCTATAATTCACCCCTCCACTTT
abundance: .; v_gene: TRBV3-1/TRBV3-2; d_gene: TRBD1; len: 17; j_gene: TRBJ1-3; CDR3aa: CASSPGTGADSGNTIYF; CDR3nt: TGTGCCAGCAGCCCCGGGACAGGGGCGGACTCTGGAAACACCATATATTTT
abundance: .; v_gene: TRBV5-1; d_gene: TRBD2; len: 15; j_gene: TRBJ2-7; CDR3aa: CASSLGLAGAPEQYF; CDR3nt: TGCGCCAGCAGCTTGGGACTAGCGGGAGCCCCCGAGCAGTACTTC
abundance: .; v_gene: TRBV12-5; d_gene: TRBD2; len: 16; j_gene: TRBJ2-1; CDR3aa: CASGSGGLAGEGGQFF; CDR3nt: TGTGCTAGTGGTTCCGGCGGCCTAGCGGGAGAAGGGGGGCAGTTCTTC
abundance: .; v_gene: TRBV14; d_gene: TRBD1; len: 16; j_gene: TRBJ2-1; CDR3aa: CASSPTGTGGWNEQFF; CDR3nt: TGTGCCAGCAGCCCTACCGGGACAGGGGGATGGAATGAGCAGTTCTTC
abundance: once; v_gene: TRBV12-5; d_gene: .; len: 13; j_gene: TRBJ2-1; CDR3aa: CASGLDPGAIPFF; CDR3nt: TGTGCTAGTGGTTTGGACCCAGGGGCAATACCGTTCTTC
abundance: .; v_gene: TRBV19; d_gene: .; len: 14; j_gene: TRBJ1-1; CDR3aa: CASSMLGQYTEAFF; CDR3nt: TGTGCCAGTAGTATGCTCGGTCAATACACTGAAGCTTTCTTT
abundance: .; v_gene: TRBV6-6; d_gene: .; len: 14; j_gene: TRBJ1-2; CDR3aa: CASSYSQGNYGYTF; CDR3nt: TGTGCCAGCAGTTATAGCCAGGGGAACTATGGCTACACCTTC
abundance: .; v_gene: TRBV18; d_gene: TRBD2; len: 17; j_gene: TRBJ2-1; CDR3aa: CASSQVGPGGTYNEQFF; CDR3nt: TGTGCCAGCTCACAAGTAGGTCCCGGGGGGACCTACAATGAGCAGTTCTTC
abundance: .; v_gene: TRBV28; d_gene: .; len: 14; j_gene: TRBJ1-4; CDR3aa: CASSPDFAGEKLFF; CDR3nt: TGTGCCAGCAGTCCGGACTTTGCTGGGGAAAAACTGTTTTTT
abundance: .; v_gene: TRBV30; d_gene: TRBD2; len: 15; j_gene: TRBJ2-7; CDR3aa: CAWSILGTSSYEQYF; CDR3nt: TGTGCCTGGAGTATTCTTGGGACTAGCTCCTACGAGCAGTACTTC
abundance: .; v_gene: TRBV6-5; d_gene: .; len: 14; j_gene: TRBJ2-1; CDR3aa: CASSYTRGVNEQFF; CDR3nt: TGTGCCAGCAGTTACACTAGAGGAGTAAATGAGCAGTTCTTC
abundance: once; v_gene: TRBV23-1; d_gene: TRBD1; len: 17; j_gene: TRBJ2-7; CDR3aa: CASSQCGGQGHSYEQYF; CDR3nt: TGCGCCAGCAGTCAATGCGGGGGACAGGGGCACTCCTACGAGCAGTACTTC
abundance: .; v_gene: TRBV20-1; d_gene: .; len: 15; j_gene: TRBJ1-6; CDR3aa: CSASGGLIHGGPLHF; CDR3nt: TGCAGTGCTAGTGGCGGACTAATTCACGGGGGACCCCTCCACTTT
abundance: .; v_gene: TRBV11-2; d_gene: TRBD2; len: 16; j_gene: TRBJ2-2; CDR3aa: CASSPRTSGRVGELFF; CDR3nt: TGTGCCAGCAGCCCCCGGACTAGCGGGAGGGTCGGGGAGCTGTTTTTT
abundance: .; v_gene: TRBV7-6; d_gene: .; len: 18; j_gene: TRBJ2-5; CDR3aa: CASSPNPQWRGLLETQYF; CDR3nt: TGTGCCAGCAGCCCAAACCCACAGTGGAGGGGTTTGCTAGAGACCCAGTACTTC
abundance: .; v_gene: TRBV19; d_gene: TRBD1; len: 15; j_gene: TRBJ1-6; CDR3aa: CASSLLGTGNSPLHF; CDR3nt: TGTGCCAGTAGTCTCCTCGGGACAGGGAATTCACCCCTCCACTTT
abundance: .; v_gene: TRBV7-2; d_gene: .; len: 15; j_gene: TRBJ2-5; CDR3aa: CASSTRASERQTQYF; CDR3nt: TGTGCCAGCAGCACAAGGGCTAGCGAGAGGCAGACCCAGTACTTC
abundance: .; v_gene: TRBV11-2; d_gene: TRBD1; len: 15; j_gene: TRBJ2-7; CDR3aa: CASSKVARGHYEQYF; CDR3nt: TGTGCCAGCAGTAAGGTTGCCAGGGGGCACTACGAGCAGTACTTC
abundance: .; v_gene: TRBV28; d_gene: .; len: 11; j_gene: TRBJ2-7; CDR3aa: CASSSVGGWYF; CDR3nt: TGTGCCAGCAGCTCGGTAGGGGGATGGTACTTC
abundance: .; v_gene: TRBV19; d_gene: .; len: 17; j_gene: TRBJ2-2; CDR3aa: CASSIVGRGSNTGELFF; CDR3nt: TGTGCCAGTAGTATAGTGGGCAGGGGCTCGAACACCGGGGAGCTGTTTTTT
abundance: few; v_gene: TRBV5-1; d_gene: .; len: 13; j_gene: TRBJ2-7; CDR3aa: CASSLRHGYEQYF; CDR3nt: TGCGCCAGCAGCTTGAGACATGGCTACGAGCAGTACTTC
abundance: .; v_gene: TRBV19; d_gene: .; len: 14; j_gene: TRBJ2-1; CDR3aa: CASSTRDFYNEQFF; CDR3nt: TGTGCCAGTAGTACCCGGGACTTCTACAATGAGCAGTTCTTC
abundance: .; v_gene: TRBV6-5; d_gene: TRBD2; len: 16; j_gene: TRBJ2-3; CDR3aa: CASSYSGLAATDTQYF; CDR3nt: TGTGCCAGCAGTTACTCGGGACTAGCGGCCACAGATACGCAGTATTTT
abundance: .; v_gene: TRBV6-2/TRBV6-3; d_gene: TRBD2; len: 17; j_gene: TRBJ2-3; CDR3aa: CASSYLVGTRSTDTQYF; CDR3nt: TGTGCCAGCAGTTACTTAGTTGGGACTAGATCAACAGATACGCAGTATTTT